This T cell receptor beta chain emerged from a study of monozygotic twins with inflammatory bowel disease. Notes on this clonotype: Its specificity is not known.

There are 15 residues in the CDR3. The germline V gene has CDR1 LNHDA and CDR2 SQIVND (reference sequence). Points from the study as a whole: Especially with disease activity, IBD patients had fewer clonotypes in common with others than healthy twins did.

TCRdb derives one entry per CDR3 protein from the 5' RACE reads, leaving out DNA. This table lists some 150,000 distinct CDR3 sequences. With no T cell sorting beforehand, total RNA was isolated from whole blood. This rearrangement joins TRBV19 to TRBJ2-1. Sample: blood. This receptor was taken from a human donor with ulcerative colitis or Crohn's disease, or a healthy co-twin of an affected twin (not recorded which). CDR3 protein: CASSMDRGPNNEQYF.